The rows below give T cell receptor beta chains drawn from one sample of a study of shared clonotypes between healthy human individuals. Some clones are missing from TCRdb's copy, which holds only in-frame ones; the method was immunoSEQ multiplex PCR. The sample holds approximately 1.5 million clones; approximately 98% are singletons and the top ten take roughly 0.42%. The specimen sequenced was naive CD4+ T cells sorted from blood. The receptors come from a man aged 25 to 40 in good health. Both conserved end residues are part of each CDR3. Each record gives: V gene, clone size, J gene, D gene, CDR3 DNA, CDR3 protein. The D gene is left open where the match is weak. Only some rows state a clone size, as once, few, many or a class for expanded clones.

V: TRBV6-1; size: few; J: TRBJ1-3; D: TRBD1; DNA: TGTGCCAGCAGCGACAGGGCTGGAAACACCATATATTTT; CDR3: CASSDRAGNTIYF
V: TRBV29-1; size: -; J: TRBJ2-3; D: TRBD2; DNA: TGCAGCGTACGACTAGCGGGTCCCCCAGATACGCAGTATTTT; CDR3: CSVRLAGPPDTQYF
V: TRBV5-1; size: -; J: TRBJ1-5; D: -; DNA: TGCGCCAGCAGGCTAGGGGACACCGGCGGGCCCCAGCATTTT; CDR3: CASRLGDTGGPQHF
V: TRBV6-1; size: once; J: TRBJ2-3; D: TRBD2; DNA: TGTGCCAGCAGTGCGGGAGGCCCAGATACGCAGTATTTT; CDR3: CASSAGGPDTQYF
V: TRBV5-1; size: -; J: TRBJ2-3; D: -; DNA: TGCGCCAGCAGTTTGGGGGTGGATACGCAGTATTTT; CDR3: CASSLGVDTQYF
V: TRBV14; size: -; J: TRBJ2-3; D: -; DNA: TGTGCCAGCAGCCAAGGAAGTAGGGCTCGCACAGATACGCAGTATTTT; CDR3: CASSQGSRARTDTQYF
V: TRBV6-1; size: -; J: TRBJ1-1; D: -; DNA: TGTGCCAGCAATTCTGAAGCTTTCTTT; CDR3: CASNSEAFF
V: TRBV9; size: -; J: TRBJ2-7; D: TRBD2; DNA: TGTGCCAGCAGCGTAGGTTCTAGCGGGAAATCCTACGAGCAGTACTTC; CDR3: CASSVGSSGKSYEQYF
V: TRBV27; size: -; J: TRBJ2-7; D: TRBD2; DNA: TGTGCCAGCAGTGTTCTAGCGGGGAGCTCCTACGAGCAGTACTTC; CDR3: CASSVLAGSSYEQYF
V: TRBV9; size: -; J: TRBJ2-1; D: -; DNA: TGTGCCAGCAGCGTGAGTACTAGGGTCGGCTACAATGAGCAGTTCTTC; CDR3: CASSVSTRVGYNEQFF
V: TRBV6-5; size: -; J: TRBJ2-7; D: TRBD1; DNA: TGTGCCAGCAGTCAAGGGGACAGGGTGCACGAGCAGTACTTC; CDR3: CASSQGDRVHEQYF
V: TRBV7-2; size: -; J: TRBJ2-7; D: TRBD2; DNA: TGTGCCAGCAGCCGACTAGCGGGAGATGGGTACGAGCAGTACTTC; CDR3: CASSRLAGDGYEQYF
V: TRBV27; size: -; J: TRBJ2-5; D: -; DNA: TGTGCCAGCAGTTGGGACATACAAGAGACCCAGTACTTC; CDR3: CASSWDIQETQYF
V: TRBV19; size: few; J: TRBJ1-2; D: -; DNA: TGTGCCAGTAGTATGACAGGACTTGGCTACACCTTC; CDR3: CASSMTGLGYTF
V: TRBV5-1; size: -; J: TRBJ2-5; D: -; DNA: TGCGCCAGCATGCGATCCAGGCAAGAGACCCAGTACTTC; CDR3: CASMRSRQETQYF
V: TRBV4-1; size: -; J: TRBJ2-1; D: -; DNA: TGCGCCAGCAGCCAAGTTGGGGGAGTCGGTAACAATGAGCAGTTCTTC; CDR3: CASSQVGGVGNNEQFF
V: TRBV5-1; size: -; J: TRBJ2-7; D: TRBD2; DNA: TGCGCCAGCAGCTTAGGACTAGCGGGCCCCGGATCCGCAATGTACGAGCAGTACTTC; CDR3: CASSLGLAGPGSAMYEQYF
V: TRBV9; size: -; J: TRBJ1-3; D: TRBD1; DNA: TGTGCCAGCACCCGGGACAGGGGGGACACCATATATTTT; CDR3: CASTRDRGDTIYF
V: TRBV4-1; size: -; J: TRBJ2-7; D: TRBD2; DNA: TGCGCCAGCAGCCTCGAGCGGGAGTCCGAGCAGTACTTC; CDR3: CASSLERESEQYF
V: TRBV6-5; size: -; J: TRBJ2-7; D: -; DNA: TGTGCCAGCAGTTACGGCAATTCCTACGAGCAGTACTTC; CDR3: CASSYGNSYEQYF
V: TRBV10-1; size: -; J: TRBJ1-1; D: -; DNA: TGCGCCAGCAGTGAGTGGGGGGCATCGAACACTGAAGCTTTCTTT; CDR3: CASSEWGASNTEAFF
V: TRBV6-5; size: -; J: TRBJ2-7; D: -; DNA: TGTGCCAGCGGACAGATTTACTACGAGCAGTACTTC; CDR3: CASGQIYYEQYF
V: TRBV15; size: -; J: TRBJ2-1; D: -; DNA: TGTGCCACCAGCAGAGCGGTACAGGGCAATGAGCAGTTCTTC; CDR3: CATSRAVQGNEQFF
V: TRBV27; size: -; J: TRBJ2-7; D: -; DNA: TGTGCCAGCAGACTAAGGAACACCTACGAGCAGTACTTC; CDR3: CASRLRNTYEQYF
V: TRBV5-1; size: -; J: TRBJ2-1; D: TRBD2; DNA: TGCGCCAGCAGCACTGGACTAGACTCCTACAATGAGCAGTTCTTC; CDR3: CASSTGLDSYNEQFF
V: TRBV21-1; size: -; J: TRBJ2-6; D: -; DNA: TGTGCCAGCAGTCTAAGGGACAGGCTGAGCTCTGGGGCCAACGTCCTGACTTTC; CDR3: CASSLRDRLSSGANVLTF